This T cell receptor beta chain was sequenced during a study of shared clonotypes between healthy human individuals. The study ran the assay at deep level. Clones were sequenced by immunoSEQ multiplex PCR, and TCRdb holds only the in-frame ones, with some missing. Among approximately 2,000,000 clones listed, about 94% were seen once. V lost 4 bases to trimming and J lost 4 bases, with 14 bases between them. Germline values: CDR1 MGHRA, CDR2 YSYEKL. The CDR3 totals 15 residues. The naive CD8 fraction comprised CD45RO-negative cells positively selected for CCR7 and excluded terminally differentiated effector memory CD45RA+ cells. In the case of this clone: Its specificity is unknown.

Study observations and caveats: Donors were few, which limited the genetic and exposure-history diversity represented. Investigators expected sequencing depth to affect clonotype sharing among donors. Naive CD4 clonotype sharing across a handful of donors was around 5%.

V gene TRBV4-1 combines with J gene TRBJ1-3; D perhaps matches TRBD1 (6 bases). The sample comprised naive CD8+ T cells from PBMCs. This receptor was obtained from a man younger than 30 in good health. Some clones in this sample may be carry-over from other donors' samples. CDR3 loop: CASSPQDRLGNTIYF. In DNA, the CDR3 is TGCGCCAGCAGCCCTCAGGACAGACTAGGAAACACCATATATTTT.